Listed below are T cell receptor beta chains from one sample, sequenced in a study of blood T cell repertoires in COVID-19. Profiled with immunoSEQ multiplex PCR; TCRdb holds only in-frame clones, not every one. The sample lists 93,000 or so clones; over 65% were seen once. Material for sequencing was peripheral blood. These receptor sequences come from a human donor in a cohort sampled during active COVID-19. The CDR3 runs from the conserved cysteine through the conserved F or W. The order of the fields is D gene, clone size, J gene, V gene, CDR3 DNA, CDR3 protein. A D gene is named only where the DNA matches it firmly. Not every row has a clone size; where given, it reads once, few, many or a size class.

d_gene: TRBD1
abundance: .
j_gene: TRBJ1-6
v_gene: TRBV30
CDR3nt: TGTGCCTGGAGTGTACTGGGGACAGTGGGCTCACCCCTCCACTTT
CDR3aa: CAWSVLGTVGSPLHF

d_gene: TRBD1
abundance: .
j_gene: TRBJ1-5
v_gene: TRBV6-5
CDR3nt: TGTGCCAGCAAAGGGACAGTGAATCAGCCCCAGCATTTT
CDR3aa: CASKGTVNQPQHF

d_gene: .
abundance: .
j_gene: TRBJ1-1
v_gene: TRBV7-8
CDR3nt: TGTGCCAGCAGCTTAGAGACAGGGAACACTGAAGCTTTCTTT
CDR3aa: CASSLETGNTEAFF

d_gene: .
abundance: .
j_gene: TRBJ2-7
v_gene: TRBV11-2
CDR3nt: TGTGCCAGCAGCGCAATAACAACCTACGAGCAGTACTTC
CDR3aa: CASSAITTYEQYF

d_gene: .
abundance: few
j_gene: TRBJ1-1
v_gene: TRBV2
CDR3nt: TGTGCCAGCAGCGACTTTTCACGATCCACTGAAGCTTTCTTT
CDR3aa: CASSDFSRSTEAFF

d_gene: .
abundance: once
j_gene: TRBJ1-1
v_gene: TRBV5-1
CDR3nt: TGCGCCAGCAGCTTGTTTTCCCCGTCGAACACTGAAGCTTTCTTT
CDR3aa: CASSLFSPSNTEAFF

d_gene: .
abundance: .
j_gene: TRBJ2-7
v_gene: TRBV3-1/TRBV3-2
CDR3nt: TGTGCCAGCAGCCAAGATCTAAACTCCGAGGGCGAGCAGTACTTC
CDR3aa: CASSQDLNSEGEQYF

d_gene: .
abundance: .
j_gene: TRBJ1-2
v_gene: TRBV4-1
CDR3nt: TGCGCCAGCAGCCGGGAAGGACAGTCCCCCGATGGCTACACCTTC
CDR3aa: CASSREGQSPDGYTF

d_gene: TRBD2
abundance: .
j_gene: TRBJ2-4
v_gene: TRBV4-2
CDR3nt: TGTGCCAGCAGCCAAGATAGCGGGGGCCGTCTGATCTACTTC
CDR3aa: CASSQDSGGRLIYF

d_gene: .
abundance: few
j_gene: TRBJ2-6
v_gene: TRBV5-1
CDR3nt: TGCGCCAGCAGCTTGGTTCAGGCCTCTGGGGCCAACGTCCTGACTTTC
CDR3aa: CASSLVQASGANVLTF

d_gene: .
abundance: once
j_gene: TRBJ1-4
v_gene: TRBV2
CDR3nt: TGTGCCAGCAAGGGCAGGGCGGGGGAAAAACTGTTTTTT
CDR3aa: CASKGRAGEKLFF

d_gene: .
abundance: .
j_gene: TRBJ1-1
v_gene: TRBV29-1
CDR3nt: TGCAGCGTCCACACATTAAAGAACACTGAAGCTTTCTTT
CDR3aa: CSVHTLKNTEAFF

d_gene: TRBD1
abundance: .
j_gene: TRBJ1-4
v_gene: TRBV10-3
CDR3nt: TGTGCCATCAGTGAGTCACAGGGGGCTGAAAAACTGTTTTTT
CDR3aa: CAISESQGAEKLFF

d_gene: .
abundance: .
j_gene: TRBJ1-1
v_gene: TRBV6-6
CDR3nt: TGTGCCAGCAGTACCCAGGGTACTGAAGCTTTCTTT
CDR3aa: CASSTQGTEAFF

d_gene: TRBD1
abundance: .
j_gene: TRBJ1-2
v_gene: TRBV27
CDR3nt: TGTGCCAGCAGTCCCACAGGGGGAAGGAACTATGGCTACACCTTC
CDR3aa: CASSPTGGRNYGYTF

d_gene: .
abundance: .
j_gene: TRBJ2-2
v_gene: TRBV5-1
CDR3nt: TGCGCCAGCAGCTTCGCGGCCAAACCCACCGGGGAGCTGTTTTTT
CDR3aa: CASSFAAKPTGELFF

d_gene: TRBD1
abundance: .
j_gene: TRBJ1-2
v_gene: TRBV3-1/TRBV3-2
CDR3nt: TGTGCCAGCAGCGCCCGGGACAGAGACTATGGCTACACCTTC
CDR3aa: CASSARDRDYGYTF

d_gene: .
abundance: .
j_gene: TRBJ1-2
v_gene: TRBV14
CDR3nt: TGTGCCAGCAGCCCCCATCCAGGGAATGGCTACACCTTC
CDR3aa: CASSPHPGNGYTF

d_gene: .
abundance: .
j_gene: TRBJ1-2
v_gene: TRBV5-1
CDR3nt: TGCGCCAGCAGCCCGGGTGAGGGCTATGGCTACACCTTC
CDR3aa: CASSPGEGYGYTF

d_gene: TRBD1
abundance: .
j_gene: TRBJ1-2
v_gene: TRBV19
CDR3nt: TGTGCCGTCCCAGGGGGCAGGGCTGGCTATGGCTACACCTTC
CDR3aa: CAVPGGRAGYGYTF

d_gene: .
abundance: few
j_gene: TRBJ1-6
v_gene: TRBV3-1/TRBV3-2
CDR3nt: TGTGCCAGCAGCCAAGACGTCAGAAGCTCCTATAATTCACCCCTCCACTTT
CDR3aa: CASSQDVRSSYNSPLHF

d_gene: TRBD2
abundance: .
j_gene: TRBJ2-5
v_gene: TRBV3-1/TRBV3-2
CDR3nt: TGTGCCAGCAGTCGAAGGACTAGCGGACCGGAGACCCAGTACTTC
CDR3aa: CASSRRTSGPETQYF

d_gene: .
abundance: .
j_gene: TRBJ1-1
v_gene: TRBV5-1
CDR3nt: TGCGCCAGCAGCTTGGGGGGGGGCGCGACGAACACTGAAGCTTTCTTT
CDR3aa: CASSLGGGATNTEAFF

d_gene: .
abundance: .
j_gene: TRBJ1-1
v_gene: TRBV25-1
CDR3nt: TGTGCCAGCAGTGAATCGGGGAGTTGGAACACTGAAGCTTTCTTT
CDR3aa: CASSESGSWNTEAFF

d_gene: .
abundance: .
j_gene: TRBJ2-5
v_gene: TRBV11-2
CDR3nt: TGTGCCAGCAGCCCACAGTGGCAGGGTACGACCCAGTACTTC
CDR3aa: CASSPQWQGTTQYF

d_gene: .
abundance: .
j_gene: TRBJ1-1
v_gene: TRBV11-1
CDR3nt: TGTGCCAGCAGCTTACCAGGATCTAACACTGAAGCTTTCTTT
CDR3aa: CASSLPGSNTEAFF

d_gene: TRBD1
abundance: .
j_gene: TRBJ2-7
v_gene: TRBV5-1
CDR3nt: TGCGCCAGCAGCTTGACGGGACAGGTGGCTCACGAGCAGTACTTC
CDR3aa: CASSLTGQVAHEQYF

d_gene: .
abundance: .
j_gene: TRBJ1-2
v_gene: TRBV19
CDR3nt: TGTGCCAGTAGTCTCAGTTCCGGGTCTAACTATGGCTACACCTTC
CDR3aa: CASSLSSGSNYGYTF

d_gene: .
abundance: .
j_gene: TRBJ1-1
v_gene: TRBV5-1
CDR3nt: TGCGCCAGCAGCTTCCGGGATGAAGCTTTCTTT
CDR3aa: CASSFRDEAFF

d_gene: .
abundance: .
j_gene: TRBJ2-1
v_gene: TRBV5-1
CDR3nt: TGCGCCAGCAGCCCACAGGTTGACAATGAGCAGTTCTTC
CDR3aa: CASSPQVDNEQFF

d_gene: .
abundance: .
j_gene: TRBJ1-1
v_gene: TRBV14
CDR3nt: TGTGCCAGCAGCCGCGGACAGTTGATGAACACTGAAGCTTTCTTT
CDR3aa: CASSRGQLMNTEAFF

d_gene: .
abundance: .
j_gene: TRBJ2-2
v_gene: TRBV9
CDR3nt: TGTGCCAGCAGCGTAGGGGCGCGCAACACCGGGGAGCTGTTTTTT
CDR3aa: CASSVGARNTGELFF

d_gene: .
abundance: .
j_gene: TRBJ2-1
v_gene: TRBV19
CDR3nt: TGTGCCAGTAGTATAACAAAAGTCCATGAGCAGTTCTTC
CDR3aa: CASSITKVHEQFF